This entry concerns a single TCR beta chain. These data are taken from a study of blood T cell repertoires in COVID-19. On the study more broadly: Samples taken during acute and convalescent COVID-19 were collected in the United States, Italy and Spain. T cells, B-cell-depleted T cells, or PBMCs supplied cDNA or gDNA.

Assay: immunoSEQ multiplex PCR; the TCRdb copy retains only in-frame clones and omits some. Of about 32,000 clones listed, 80% to 90% are singletons. The CDR3 loop spans 15 amino acids. CDR1 is GTSNPN, CDR2 SVGIG, per germline (reference sequence). J gave up 0 bases and V 2 bases, and 4 bases lay outside the gene matches. The TCR sequence derives from a woman aged 80 or over with active or convalescent COVID-19. Sequenced: peripheral blood. The V and J genes are TRBV30 and TRBJ2-7, with TRBD2 identical over 10 bases. This chain's CDR3 is CAWSSQRGGSYEQYF. The CDR3 DNA is TGTGCCTGGAGTTCCCAGCGGGGGGGCTCCTACGAGCAGTACTTC.